Below, one T cell receptor beta chain is given with its context. This clonotype was seen ten or more times. No antigen is known for it. Base-call qualities are not available, and no considerably larger clone is one nucleotide away. The sample comes from a study of neurological immune-mediated disorders (dated by TCRdb to 2018 to 2020). With respect to the entire study: The study compared peripheral blood TCR-beta repertoires of HTLV-I-associated myelopathy (HAM/TSP) patients, multiple sclerosis patients and healthy controls using UMI-based sequencing. Longitudinal samples, technical triplicates and paired sorted CD4+ and CD8+ T-cell subsets, alongside PBMC samples, were included among the roughly 100 TCR-beta libraries. Longitudinal HAM/TSP donors and healthy donors each had 3 time-points at intervals of about 3-45 months. The cohort included 60 to 75 subjects: some 14 with HAM/TSP, approximately 35 with multiple sclerosis, and some 20 healthy controls. Summary of the overall study and its limitations: TCR clonal expansion was highest in HAM/TSP patients and lowest in MS patients, with MS patients falling below even healthy controls. No identical CDR3 amino acid sequences were shared among expanded clones across subjects, suggesting private TCR-beta repertoires in all groups.

The sample's time point label, decoded: longitudinal time-point 1 (baseline). The healthy controls were volunteers from blood banks in Maryland, USA. For unsorted PBMC libraries, 2 million PBMCs were used after storage in RNAlater at -80 degrees C until RNA extraction. PBMCs were separated from peripheral blood using Ficoll-Hypaque density gradient centrifugation and then cryopreserved in liquid nitrogen. cDNA was synthesized by template-switch 5'RACE using a primer carrying a 10-nucleotide random unique molecular identifier by which each TCR transcript was tagged. Each sequencing run produced over 170 million TCR-beta sequences covering 15-18 subjects. The RNeasy kit was used to extract total RNA. TCR-beta VDJ regions were amplified with primers for the TCR constant region and the 5'RACE anchor, using the KAPA Real-time Library Amplification kit. A first PCR added sample indexes and Illumina adaptors, and a second PCR then raised library yield. After Ampure bead purification, the TCR product of roughly 650 bp was size-selected on a 2% E-gel SizeSelection system. Before pooling, libraries had their quality checked on a Bioanalyzer, their concentration measured with Qubit, and their quantity determined with the Kapa Library Quantification kit. Paired-end 2 x 150 bp sequencing of the libraries was performed on an Illumina HiSeq 2500. To increase sequence diversity, roughly 24-32% phiX was spiked into each library pool. Per the authors' processing: The UMI-based MiGEC pipeline processed quality-filtered reads and removed over 75% of raw TCR sequences during error correction. VDJ genes were aligned to IMGT germline references, and clonotypes were defined by unique CDR3 amino acid sequence plus V-J genes. Clonal expansion, Shannon diversity, and CDR3 relatedness (CalcPairwiseDistances, ClusterSamples) were evaluated with VDJtools, and phylogenetic trees were built with CLCbio workbench. Using coefficient-of-variation modelling across technical triplicates, the study counted a clone as expanded if it had at least 8 unique UMIs. TCRdb trimmed public reads at Q25 via fastp, called clones via MiXCR and kept in-frame beta chains. Merged by CDR3 protein, the rows form single entries marked with the most common genes and DNA. These V and J calls originate from TCRdb's pipeline instead of the authors' own analysis. Across this sample there are tens of thousands of distinct CDR3 sequences, with roughly 10% seen only once. The ten largest clonotypes hold roughly 9% of the sample.

Source material: PBMCs. The sequence derives from a man aged 25-45 years in good health.

CDR3 region: CASSQDLGQGYEQYF. The DNA sequence is TGTGCCAGCAGCCAAGATCTTGGACAGGGTTACGAGCAGTACTTC. The V gene is TRBV4-2 and the J gene is TRBJ2-7, and 8 bases in between align with TRBD1. V ends up 0 bases short and J 4 bases short, with an unmatched junction base count of 5. The CDR3, from cysteine to phenylalanine, totals 15 residues. CDR3 DNA only is kept here, 45 bases in frame from base 1. Reading the germline V gene gives CDR1 LGHNA and CDR2 YNFKEQ.